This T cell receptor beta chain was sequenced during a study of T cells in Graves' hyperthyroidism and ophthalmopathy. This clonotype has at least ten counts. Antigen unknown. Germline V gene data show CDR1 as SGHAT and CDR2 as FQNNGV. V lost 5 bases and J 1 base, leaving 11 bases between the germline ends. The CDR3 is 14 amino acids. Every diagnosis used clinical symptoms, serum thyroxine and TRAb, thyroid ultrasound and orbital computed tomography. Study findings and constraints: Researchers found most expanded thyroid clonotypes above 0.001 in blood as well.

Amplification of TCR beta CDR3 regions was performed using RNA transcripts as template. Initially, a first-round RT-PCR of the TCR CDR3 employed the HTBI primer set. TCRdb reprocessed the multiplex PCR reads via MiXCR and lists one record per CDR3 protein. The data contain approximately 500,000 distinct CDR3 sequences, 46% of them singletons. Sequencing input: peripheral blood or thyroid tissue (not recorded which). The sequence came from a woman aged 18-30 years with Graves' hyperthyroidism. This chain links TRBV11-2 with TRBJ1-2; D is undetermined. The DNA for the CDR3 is TGTGCCAGCAGCCCTAGTTTGGTTAACTATGGCTACACCTTC. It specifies CASSPSLVNYGYTF. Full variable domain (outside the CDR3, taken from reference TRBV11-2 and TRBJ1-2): EAGVAQSPRYKIIEKRQSVAFWCNPISGHATLYWYQQILGQGPKLLIQFQNNGVVDDSQLPKDRFSAERLKGVDSTLKIQPAKLEDSAVYLCASSPSLVNYGYTFGSGTRLTVV.